These 9 T cell receptor beta chains were sequenced from one sample in a study of human T cells and chemical hapten exposure (dated by TCRdb to the early 2020s). The label giving this sample's time point can be read as: patch test 2, 6 weeks after DPC sensitization. What this sample's treatment or condition label stands for: therapeutic diphenylcyclopropenone sensitization with weekly scalp DPC. Library method: RACE. The instrument given in TCRdb is NextSeq 500. The public sequencing data were trimmed at Q25 with fastp and processed into clonotypes with MiXCR by TCRdb, which kept only in-frame beta chains. Every CDR3 protein is listed once, alongside the most common genes and DNA of its rows. The sample table shows some 71,000 distinct CDR3 sequences, and 9% to 12% are seen once. Around 7% of the sample belongs to the ten largest clones. Sequencing was performed on whole blood, taken in connection with sensitization to the hapten diphenylcyclopropenone (DPC). The receptors here all came from a woman in her forties or fifties with alopecia areata. Some clones in this sample may be carry-over from other donors' samples.

The rearrangement joins TRBV7-9 to TRBJ2-2; D might be TRBD2 (5 bases). The V end was cut by 1 base, the J end by 6 bases, with 9 bases between. The CDR3 is 14 residues long. Germline loops: CDR1 SEHNR, CDR2 FQNEAQ (reference sequence). In DNA form, the CDR3 reads TGTGCCAGCAGCTTAGTACTAGATCCCGGGGAGCTGTTTTTT. It codes for CASSLVLDPGELFF.

J is TRBJ2-1 and V is TRBV2; 11 nucleotides agree with TRBD2. V was pared by 2 bases and J by 6 bases, with 3 bases of the junction left unmatched. Germline V gene lookup returns CDR1 SNHLY and CDR2 FYNNEI. CDR3 length: 15 amino acids. In DNA, the CDR3 is TGTGCCAGCAGTGAAAGGCTAGCGGGAGGCAATGAGCAGTTCTTC. Its translation: CASSERLAGGNEQFF.

This clonotype has a count of ten or more. The gene calls are TRBV20-1 and TRBJ2-7; 10 nucleotides match TRBD1. Trimming at V came to 6 bases and at J to 2 bases, leaving 7 bases not matched to a gene. Germline V lookup: CDR1 DFQATT, CDR2 SNEGSKA (reference sequence). The CDR3 sequence is 14 residues long. CDR3 in amino acids: CSASGQGRPYEQYF. The CDR3 nucleotides are TGCAGTGCCTCGGGACAGGGGAGGCCCTACGAGCAGTACTTC.

This clonotype was counted ten times or more. The genes are TRBV6-5 and TRBJ2-3; D may be TRBD2 (5 bases). The CDR3 length is 15 residues. V shed 5 bases and J shed 3 bases, with 15 bases lying between them. CDR1 and CDR2 from the germline V gene are MNHEY and SVGAGI. The CDR3 DNA sequence: TGTGCCAGCAGTCCCCTAGCAGGAGTGACAGATACGCAGTATTTT. Translated, it gives CASSPLAGVTDTQYF.

The chain combines TRBV12-3 or TRBV12-4 with TRBJ1-1, with D uncertain. The CDR3 runs to 13 residues. Deletions cut 2 bases from V and 3 bases from J, with 7 bases between. The chain's CDR3 is CASSLSRDTEAFF. The CDR3 DNA sequence: TGTGCCAGCAGTTTAAGTCGTGACACTGAAGCTTTCTTT.

This sequence joins TRBV29-1 and TRBJ2-2, with D possibly TRBD2 on 6 matching bases. Germline V lookup: CDR1 SQVTM, CDR2 ANQGSEA. CDR3 size: 13 residues. This chain's CDR3 is CGGGHPGTGELFF. CDR3 DNA: TGCGGAGGAGGGCATCCTGGTACCGGGGAGCTGTTTTTT.

Many counts were recorded for this clonotype. The chain joins TRBV7-3 to TRBJ2-1, with 7 bases that match TRBD1. Germline trimming cut 4 bases from V and 11 bases from J; bases unmatched to any gene: 5. Germline-derived CDR1 and CDR2 are SGHTA and FQGTGA. The CDR3 contains 12 residues. The CDR3 reads CASSSGDSKQFF. In nucleotides, the CDR3 is TGTGCCAGCAGCTCTGGGGACAGTAAGCAGTTCTTC.

This clonotype occurred many times. The V and J genes are TRBV12-3 or TRBV12-4 and TRBJ2-7; tentative D call: TRBD1 (7 bases). Trimming pared 4 bases from V and 2 bases from J, leaving 18 bases between. This CDR3 is 16 amino acids long. The CDR3: CASSSPPGGGPYEQYF. In DNA, the CDR3 is TGTGCCAGCAGTTCCCCCCCAGGGGGAGGCCCCTACGAGCAGTACTTC.

This clonotype was counted only a few times. V and J are TRBV30 and TRBJ1-1; possibly TRBD1 for D (5 bases). Trimming pared 7 bases from V and 5 bases from J, leaving 14 bases between. CDR1 is GTSNPN and CDR2 is SVGIG in the germline V gene (reference sequence). This CDR3 comprises 12 residues. The CDR3 region is CASGRRGTEAFF. The CDR3 DNA is TGTGCCTCAGGACGGAGGGGTACTGAAGCTTTCTTT.